Shown below are 3 T cell receptor beta chains from a single sample sequenced in a study of human T cells and chemical hapten exposure. This sample's time point: patch test 2, 6 weeks after DPC sensitization. Treatment in this sample: therapeutic diphenylcyclopropenone sensitization with weekly scalp DPC. TCRdb passed the RACE reads through MiXCR, listing each CDR3 protein once. The sample carries 84,000 or so distinct CDR3 sequences, roughly 10% recorded once. This material consisted of whole blood, taken in connection with sensitization to the hapten diphenylcyclopropenone (DPC). These receptors all come from a woman aged 25-40 years with alopecia areata. Some clones in this sample may be carry-over from other donors' samples.

This clonotype has a count of ten or more. This chain joins TRBV7-9 and TRBJ1-4, with no clear D. In germline, CDR1 is SEHNR, CDR2 FQNEAQ (reference sequence). Trimming took 7 bases from V and 12 from J, leaving 15 bases between them. The CDR3 is 12 residues long. The CDR3 sequence is CASNLNAGQLFF. The CDR3 DNA reads as TGTGCCAGCAACTTGAACGCCGGCCAACTGTTTTTT. Using reference TRBV7-9 and TRBJ1-4 for the parts outside the CDR3, the full variable domain is DTGVSQNPRHKITKRGQNVTFRCDPISEHNRLYWYRQTLGQGPEFLTYFQNEAQLEKSRLLSDRFSAERPKGSFSTLEIQRTEQGDSAMYLCASNLNAGQLFFGSGTQLSVL.

The chain joins TRBV29-1 to TRBJ1-1, with D perhaps matching TRBD1 (6 bases). The CDR3 is 13 residues long. Germline V gene lookup returns CDR1 SQVTM and CDR2 ANQGSEA. V was shortened by 4 bases and J by 0 bases, with 9 bases between the two germline ends. DNA of the CDR3: TGCAGCGTTGTGAGGGACATGAACACTGAAGCTTTCTTT. Its translation is CSVVRDMNTEAFF.

This clonotype occurred many times. The chain joins TRBV20-1 to TRBJ2-7, with no clear D. The germline gives CDR1 DFQATT, CDR2 SNEGSKA (reference sequence). The CDR3 contains 14 residues. Trimming removed 4 bases from V and 0 bases from J, with 13 bases in between. The chain's CDR3 is CSATRPLGSYEQYF. CDR3 DNA: TGCAGTGCTACGCGACCCCTCGGCTCCTACGAGCAGTACTTC.